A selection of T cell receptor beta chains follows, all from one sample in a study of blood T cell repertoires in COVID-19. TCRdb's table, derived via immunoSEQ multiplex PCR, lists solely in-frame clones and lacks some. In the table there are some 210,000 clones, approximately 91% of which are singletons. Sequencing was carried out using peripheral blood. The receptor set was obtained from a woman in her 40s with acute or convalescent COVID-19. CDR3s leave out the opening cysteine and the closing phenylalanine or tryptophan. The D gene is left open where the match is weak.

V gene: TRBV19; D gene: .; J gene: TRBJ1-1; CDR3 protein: ASSIEGGRTEAF
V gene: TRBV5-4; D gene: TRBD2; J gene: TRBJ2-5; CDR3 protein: ASSSGTSLQETQY
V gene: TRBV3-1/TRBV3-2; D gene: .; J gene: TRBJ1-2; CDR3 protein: ASSQEGGRPSEGYT
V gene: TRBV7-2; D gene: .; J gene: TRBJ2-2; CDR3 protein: ASSFRANTGELF
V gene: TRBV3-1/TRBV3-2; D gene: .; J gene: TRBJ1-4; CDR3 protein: ASSLGEKLF
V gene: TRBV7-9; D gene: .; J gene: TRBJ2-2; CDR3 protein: ASSLVQANTGELF
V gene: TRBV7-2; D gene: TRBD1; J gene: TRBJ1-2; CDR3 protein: ASSLVRDSYGYT
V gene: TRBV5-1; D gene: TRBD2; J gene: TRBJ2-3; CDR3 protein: ASSRLAGGPTDTQY
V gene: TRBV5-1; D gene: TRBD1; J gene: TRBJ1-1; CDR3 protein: ASSPGAAGGPNTEAF
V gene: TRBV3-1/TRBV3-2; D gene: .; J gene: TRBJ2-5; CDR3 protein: ASSQAGEETQY
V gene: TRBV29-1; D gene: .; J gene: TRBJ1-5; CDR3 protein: SVGFGGQPQH
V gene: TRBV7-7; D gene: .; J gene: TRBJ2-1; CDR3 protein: ASSPRWSSYNEQF
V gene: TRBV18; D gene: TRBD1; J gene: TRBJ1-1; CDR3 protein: ASSPEQGAGTEAF
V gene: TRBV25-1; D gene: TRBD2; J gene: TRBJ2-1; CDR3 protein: ASKYVGLAGSDEQF
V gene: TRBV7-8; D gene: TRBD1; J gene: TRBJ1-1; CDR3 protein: ASSSHRGRTEAF
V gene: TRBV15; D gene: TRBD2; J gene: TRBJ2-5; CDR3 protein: ATSGTRLAGDPETQY
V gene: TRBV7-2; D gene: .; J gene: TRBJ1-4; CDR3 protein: ASSLGAGQLNEKLF
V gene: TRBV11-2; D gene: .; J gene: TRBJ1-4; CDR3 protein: ASTYVGVLRTTQKLF
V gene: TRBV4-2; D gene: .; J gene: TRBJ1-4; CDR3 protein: ASSQEGRQNEKLF
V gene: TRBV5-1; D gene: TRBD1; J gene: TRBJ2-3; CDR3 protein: ARDRFTDTQY
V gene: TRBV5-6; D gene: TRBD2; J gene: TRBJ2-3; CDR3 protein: ASSLLRTSGGVPTDTQY
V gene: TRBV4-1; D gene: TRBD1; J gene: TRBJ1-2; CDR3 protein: ASSQPDRDTYGYT
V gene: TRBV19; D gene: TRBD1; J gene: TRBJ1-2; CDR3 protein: ASSIDPSDRGLVSGYT
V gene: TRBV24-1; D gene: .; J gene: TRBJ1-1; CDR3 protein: ATGARMNTEAF
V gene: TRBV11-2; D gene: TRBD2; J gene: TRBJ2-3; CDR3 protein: ASSLDHRLAGASTDTQY
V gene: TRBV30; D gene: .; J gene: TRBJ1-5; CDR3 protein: AWSVYLNQPQH
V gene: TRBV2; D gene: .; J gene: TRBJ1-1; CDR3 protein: AAQGWGDTEAF
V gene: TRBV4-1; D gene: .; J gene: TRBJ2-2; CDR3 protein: ASSALGGLDTGELF
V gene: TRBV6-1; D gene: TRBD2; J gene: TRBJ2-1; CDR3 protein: ASSGQERGETYNEQF
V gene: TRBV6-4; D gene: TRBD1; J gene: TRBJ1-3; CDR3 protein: ASSDIRTGPTKGSPGNTIY
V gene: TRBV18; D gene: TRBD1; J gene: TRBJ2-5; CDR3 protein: ASSPDRATETQY
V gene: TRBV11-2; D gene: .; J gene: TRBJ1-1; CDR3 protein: ASSSGELGRAF
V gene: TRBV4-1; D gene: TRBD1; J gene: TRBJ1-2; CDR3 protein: ASSQGTGVNYGYT
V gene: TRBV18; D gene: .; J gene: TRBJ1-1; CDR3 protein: ASARAREGNTEAF